A selection of T cell receptor beta chains follows, all from one sample in a study of blood T cell repertoires in COVID-19. Sequenced by immunoSEQ multiplex PCR; TCRdb stores in-frame clones only, minus some. This sample carries 150,000 to 200,000 clones, more than 75% of them seen once, and the ten largest clones take over 7.5%. Source material: peripheral blood. The receptors originated from a woman between 65 and 79 years old with acute or convalescent COVID-19. Each CDR3 is given with its conserved first and last residue. A D gene is named only where the DNA matches it firmly. Size is omitted from some rows. Given values are once, few, many or a class for expanded clones.

TRBJ2-3	-	-	TRBV4-3	TGCGCCAGCAGCCAAGATGCCCGGAGTGGTTCAGATACGCAGTATTTT	CASSQDARSGSDTQYF
TRBJ2-5	-	TRBD2	TRBV28	TGTGCCAGCACCCTGGGGGGGTTGGGAGAGACCCAGTACTTC	CASTLGGLGETQYF
TRBJ1-2	-	-	TRBV18	TGTGCCAGCTCCCGATCAACCGCCGCGGAGTATGGCTACACCTTC	CASSRSTAAEYGYTF
TRBJ2-3	-	-	TRBV27	TGTGCCAGCAGTTTATCGTATCGAGATACGCAGTATTTT	CASSLSYRDTQYF
TRBJ1-3	few	TRBD1	TRBV28	TGTGCCAGCAGTCAAACAGGGGTCGGAAACACCATATATTTT	CASSQTGVGNTIYF
TRBJ2-7	-	TRBD1	TRBV18	TGTGCCAGCTCGGCCGGGGGACAGGGTGCCTACGAGCAGTACTTC	CASSAGGQGAYEQYF
TRBJ1-1	-	-	TRBV6-5	TGTGCCAGCACGGCGGGGGAGGTGAACACTGAAGCTTTCTTT	CASTAGEVNTEAFF
TRBJ2-7	-	TRBD2	TRBV6-5	TGTGCCAGCAGAGGCCTAGCGGGAGGGTCCTACGAGCAGTACTTC	CASRGLAGGSYEQYF
TRBJ1-1	-	-	TRBV2	TGTGCCAGCAGTCCACTACGACAGATTGCTGAAGCTTTCTTT	CASSPLRQIAEAFF
TRBJ1-6	-	-	TRBV7-8	TGTGCCAGCAGCTTACAGTGGGGCAACCTCCACTTT	CASSLQWGNLHF
TRBJ2-7	-	-	TRBV7-9	TGTGCCAGCACGCCCGGGAACTACGAGCAGTACTTC	CASTPGNYEQYF
TRBJ1-1	-	TRBD1	TRBV5-6	TGTGCCAGCAGCCTGACACAGGGGTCTGAAGCTTTCTTT	CASSLTQGSEAFF
TRBJ2-7	-	TRBD2	TRBV7-2	TGTGCCAGCAGTTTTCGGCCCGGGACTAGCGGGAGGATCTACGAGCAGTACTTC	CASSFRPGTSGRIYEQYF
TRBJ1-3	-	-	TRBV14	TGTGCCAGCAGCCCCTTAACAGCTGGAAACACCATATATTTT	CASSPLTAGNTIYF
TRBJ1-3	few	TRBD1	TRBV5-5	TGTGCCAGCAGCTCCACAGGGGTCTCTGGAAACACCATATATTTT	CASSSTGVSGNTIYF
TRBJ1-2	-	-	TRBV7-2	TGTGCCAGCATAGCGGGGTACGGCTACACCTTC	CASIAGYGYTF
TRBJ1-2	once	-	TRBV6-1	TGTGCCAGCAGTGAATTGGGCCTTGGCGGCTACACCTTC	CASSELGLGGYTF
TRBJ1-2	-	TRBD1	TRBV12-3/TRBV12-4	TGTGCCAGCAGCAGGATACAGGGGGACGGCTACACCTTC	CASSRIQGDGYTF
TRBJ2-3	once	TRBD2	TRBV3-1/TRBV3-2	TGTGCCAGCAGCCATATAGCGGGGGGGACAGATACGCAGTATTTT	CASSHIAGGTDTQYF
TRBJ2-1	-	TRBD2	TRBV9	TGTGCCAGCAGCGCCAGCGGGAGGTACAATGAGCAGTTCTTC	CASSASGRYNEQFF
TRBJ1-1	-	-	TRBV3-1/TRBV3-2	TGTGCCAGCAGCTTACGACAGTCCTTGGAGACTGAAGCTTTCTTT	CASSLRQSLETEAFF
TRBJ1-2	-	TRBD1	TRBV9	TGTGCCAGCAGCGTCTTGGGGACAGGTGGAGGCTACACCTTC	CASSVLGTGGGYTF
TRBJ1-1	-	TRBD1	TRBV28	TGTGCCAGCAGCGGACGCACCGGCAGGGGGCTGAAAGCTTTCTTT	CASSGRTGRGLKAFF
TRBJ2-7	-	-	TRBV6-5	TGTGCCAGCAGGGTACAGGGTTCCAACGAGCAGTACTTC	CASRVQGSNEQYF
TRBJ2-7	-	TRBD2	TRBV5-6	TGTGCCAGCAGCTTGGCGGCGGGCGGGAGTTTCGGGGGCGAGCAGTACTTC	CASSLAAGGSFGGEQYF
TRBJ2-5	-	TRBD2	TRBV9	TGTGCCAGCAGCAAAGGACTAGCGGGAGTAGTAGAGACCCAGTACTTC	CASSKGLAGVVETQYF
TRBJ1-4	few	-	TRBV30	TGTGCCTGGAGTCCCCTTAGCCAACAAAAACTGTTTTTT	CAWSPLSQQKLFF
TRBJ2-6	-	-	TRBV14	TGTGCCAGCAGCCGCAGACTTTCCAACTCTCTCCCTGGGGCCAACGTCCTGACTTTC	CASSRRLSNSLPGANVLTF
TRBJ2-1	-	TRBD1	TRBV30	TGTGCCTGGAGTGCTGGACAGGGGGAGTTCTTC	CAWSAGQGEFF
TRBJ2-5	-	TRBD2	TRBV2	TGTGCCAGCAGTGCCCGGGCGGGGGGGACCCAGTACTTC	CASSARAGGTQYF
TRBJ2-1	-	TRBD2	TRBV18	TGTGCCAGCTCACCCACCTCGGGGAGGGCCGACAATGAGCAGTTCTTC	CASSPTSGRADNEQFF
TRBJ1-6	-	-	TRBV28	TGTGCCAGCAGCCCCGTTAATTCACCCCTCCACTTT	CASSPVNSPLHF
TRBJ2-7	-	TRBD1	TRBV5-6	TGTGCCAGCAGCACCGGGACAGGGATTATCTACGAGCAGTACTTC	CASSTGTGIIYEQYF
TRBJ2-5	once	TRBD2	TRBV9	TGTGCCAGCAGCGTCCTAGCGGGAGAGACCCAGTACTTC	CASSVLAGETQYF
TRBJ2-7	-	TRBD2	TRBV6-5	TGTGCCAGCAGTTCCCGGACTAGCCTTGGCGAACAGTACTTC	CASSSRTSLGEQYF
TRBJ1-6	-	TRBD1	TRBV27	TGTGCCAGCAGTATCGCCGGGACAGACAATTCACCCCTCCACTTT	CASSIAGTDNSPLHF
TRBJ2-1	-	TRBD1	TRBV10-3	TGTGCCATCAGTGCACCGGACAGGGGACGGTACAATGAGCAGTTCTTC	CAISAPDRGRYNEQFF
TRBJ2-3	-	-	TRBV3-1/TRBV3-2	TGTGCCAGCAGCCAAGGGGAGACGACGCAGTATTTT	CASSQGETTQYF
TRBJ2-1	-	-	TRBV7-8	TGTGCCAGCAGCCGGGGACTTCACAATGAGCAGTTCTTC	CASSRGLHNEQFF
TRBJ1-2	few	-	TRBV20-1	TGCAGTGCTAGTCGACAAAATAAAGGCTACACCTTC	CSASRQNKGYTF
TRBJ2-6	-	-	TRBV30	TGTGCCTGTCAGTCCCAGTCTGGGGCCAACGTCCTGACTTTC	CACQSQSGANVLTF
TRBJ2-7	-	-	TRBV6-5	TGTGCCAGCAGTTACTTGGGCTCCGGCGAGCAGTACTTC	CASSYLGSGEQYF
TRBJ1-5	once	TRBD1	TRBV19	TGTGCCACTAACCCGGGACAGAATACTTTTGCGGATCAGCCCCAGCATTTT	CATNPGQNTFADQPQHF
TRBJ2-1	-	TRBD2	TRBV7-2	TGTGCCAGCAGTTCCTCCCCACTAGCGGGGTACAATGAGCAGTTCTTC	CASSSSPLAGYNEQFF
TRBJ1-5	-	-	TRBV6-5	TGTGCCAGCAGTTACGGGAGGGCCAGCAATCAGCCCCAGCATTTT	CASSYGRASNQPQHF
TRBJ1-1	-	-	TRBV5-8	TGTGCCAGCAGCCTTTTAGGGAGGAACACTGAAGCTTTCTTT	CASSLLGRNTEAFF
TRBJ2-7	-	TRBD2	TRBV7-2	TGTGCCAGCAGCTTACGACTAGCGGGTTACTACGAGCAGTACTTC	CASSLRLAGYYEQYF
TRBJ1-1	-	-	TRBV18	TGTGCCAGCTCACAGGGGGACATGAACACTGAAGCTTTCTTT	CASSQGDMNTEAFF
TRBJ2-5	-	-	TRBV5-4	TGTGCCAATAGCGGAGAGGGCCAAGAGACCCAGTACTTC	CANSGEGQETQYF
TRBJ1-6	-	-	TRBV4-3	TGCGCCAGCAGCCAAGATCGGGAGTATTCACCCCTCCACTTT	CASSQDREYSPLHF
TRBJ1-1	-	TRBD1	TRBV5-6	TGTGCCAGCAGTAGATACAGGGGGCTGAACACTGAAGCTTTCTTT	CASSRYRGLNTEAFF
TRBJ2-1	-	-	TRBV7-9	TGTGCCAGCAGCTCCCGAATGGGGGCGATCAATGAGCAGTTCTTC	CASSSRMGAINEQFF
TRBJ2-1	-	-	TRBV19	TGTGCCAGTAGTAAGGACACGGCCGGATCAAGCTCCTACAATGAGCAGTTCTTC	CASSKDTAGSSSYNEQFF
TRBJ2-3	-	-	TRBV7-2	TGTGCCAGCAGCTTAAGGCGGGCAGGAACAGATACGCAGTATTTT	CASSLRRAGTDTQYF
TRBJ1-5	-	TRBD1	TRBV19	TGTGCCAGTAGCCCCGACAGGGGAAATCAGCCCCAGCATTTT	CASSPDRGNQPQHF
TRBJ2-7	few	TRBD1	TRBV5-4	TGTGCCAGCAGCCTCCCCCCGACAGGGCCCACCTACGAGCAGTACTTC	CASSLPPTGPTYEQYF